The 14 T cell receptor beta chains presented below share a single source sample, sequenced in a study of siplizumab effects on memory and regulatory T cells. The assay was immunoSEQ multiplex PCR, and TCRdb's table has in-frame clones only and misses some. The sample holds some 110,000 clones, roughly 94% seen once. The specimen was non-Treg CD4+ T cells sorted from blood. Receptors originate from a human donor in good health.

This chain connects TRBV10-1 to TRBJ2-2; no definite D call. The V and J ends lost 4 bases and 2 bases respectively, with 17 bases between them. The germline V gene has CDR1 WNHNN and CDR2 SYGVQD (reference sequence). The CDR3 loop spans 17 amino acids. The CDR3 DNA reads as TGCGCCAGCAGTGCCCCGTCTGACACATCCAACACCGGGGAGCTGTTTTTT. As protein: CASSAPSDTSNTGELFF.

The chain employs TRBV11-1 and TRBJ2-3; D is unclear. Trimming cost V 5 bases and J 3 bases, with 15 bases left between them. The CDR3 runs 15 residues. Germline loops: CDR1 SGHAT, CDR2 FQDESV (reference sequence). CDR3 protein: CASSLGLSTTDTQYF. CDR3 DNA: TGTGCCAGCAGCCTCGGTTTATCGACGACAGATACGCAGTATTTT.

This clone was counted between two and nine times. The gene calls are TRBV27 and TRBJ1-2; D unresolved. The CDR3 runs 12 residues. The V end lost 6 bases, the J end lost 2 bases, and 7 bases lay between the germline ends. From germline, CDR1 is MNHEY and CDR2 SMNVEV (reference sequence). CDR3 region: CASRTRNYGYTF. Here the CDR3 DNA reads TGTGCCAGCAGGACGCGGAACTATGGCTACACCTTC.

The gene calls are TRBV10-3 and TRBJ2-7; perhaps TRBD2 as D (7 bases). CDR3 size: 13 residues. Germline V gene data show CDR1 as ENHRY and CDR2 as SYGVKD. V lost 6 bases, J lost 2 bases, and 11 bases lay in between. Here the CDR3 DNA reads TGTGCCATCAGGGGGGGGCCCCCCTACGAGCAGTACTTC. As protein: CAIRGGPPYEQYF.

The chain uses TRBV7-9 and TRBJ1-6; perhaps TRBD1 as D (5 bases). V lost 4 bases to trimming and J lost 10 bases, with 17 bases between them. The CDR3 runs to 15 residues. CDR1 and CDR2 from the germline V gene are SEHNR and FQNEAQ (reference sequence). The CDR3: CASSSGAAWGSPLHF. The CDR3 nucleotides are TGTGCCAGCAGCTCCGGGGCCGCCTGGGGCTCACCCCTCCACTTT.

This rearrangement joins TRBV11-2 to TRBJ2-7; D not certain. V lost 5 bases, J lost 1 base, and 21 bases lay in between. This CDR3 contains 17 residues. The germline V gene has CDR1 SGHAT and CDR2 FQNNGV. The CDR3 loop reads CASSPYAADKMSYEQYF. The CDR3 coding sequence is TGTGCCAGCAGCCCTTACGCTGCCGATAAGATGTCCTACGAGCAGTACTTC. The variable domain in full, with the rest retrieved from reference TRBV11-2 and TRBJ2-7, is EAGVAQSPRYKIIEKRQSVAFWCNPISGHATLYWYQQILGQGPKLLIQFQNNGVVDDSQLPKDRFSAERLKGVDSTLKIQPAKLEDSAVYLCASSPYAADKMSYEQYFGPGTRLTVT.

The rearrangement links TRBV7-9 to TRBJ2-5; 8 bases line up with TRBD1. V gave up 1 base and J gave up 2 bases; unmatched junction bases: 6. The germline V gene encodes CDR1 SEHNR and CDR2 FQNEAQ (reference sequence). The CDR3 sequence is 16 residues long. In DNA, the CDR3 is TGTGCCAGCAGCTTAGGTCTCAGGGGGCAACAAGAGACCCAGTACTTC. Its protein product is CASSLGLRGQQETQYF.

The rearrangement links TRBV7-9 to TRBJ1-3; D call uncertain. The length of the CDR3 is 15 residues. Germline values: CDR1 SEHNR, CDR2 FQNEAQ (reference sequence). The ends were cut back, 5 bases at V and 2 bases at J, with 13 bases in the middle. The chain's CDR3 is CASSPRPQTGNTIYF. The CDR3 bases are TGTGCCAGCAGCCCGCGGCCACAAACTGGAAACACCATATATTTT.

CDR3 DNA sequence: TGTGCCAGTAGTATAGTTGAGGGGAAGAACACTGAAGCTTTCTTT. This codes for CASSIVEGKNTEAFF. The chain couples TRBV19 to TRBJ1-1; maybe TRBD1 (5 bases). V was clipped by 1 base and J by 1 base, with 10 bases between them. CDR1 is LNHDA and CDR2 is SQIVND in the germline V gene (reference sequence). The CDR3 length is 15 residues. Full variable domain (outside the CDR3, taken from reference TRBV19 and TRBJ1-1): DGGITQSPKYLFRKEGQNVTLSCEQNLNHDAMYWYRQDPGQGLRLIYYSQIVNDFQKGDIAEGYSVSREKKESFPLTVTSAQKNPTAFYLCASSIVEGKNTEAFFGQGTRLTVV.

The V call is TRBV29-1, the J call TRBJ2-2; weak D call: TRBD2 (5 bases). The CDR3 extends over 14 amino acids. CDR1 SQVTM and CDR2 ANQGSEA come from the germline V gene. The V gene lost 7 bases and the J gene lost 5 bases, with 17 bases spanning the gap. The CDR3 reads CSASAGEGTGELFF. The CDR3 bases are TGCAGCGCCTCTGCGGGTGAGGGAACCGGGGAGCTGTTTTTT.

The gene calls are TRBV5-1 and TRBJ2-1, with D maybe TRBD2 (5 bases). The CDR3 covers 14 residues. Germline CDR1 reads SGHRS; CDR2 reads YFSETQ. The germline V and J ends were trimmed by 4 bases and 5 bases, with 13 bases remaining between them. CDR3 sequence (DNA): TGCGCCAGCAGCCCTGGAGGTTACGACAATGAGCAGTTCTTC. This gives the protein CASSPGGYDNEQFF.

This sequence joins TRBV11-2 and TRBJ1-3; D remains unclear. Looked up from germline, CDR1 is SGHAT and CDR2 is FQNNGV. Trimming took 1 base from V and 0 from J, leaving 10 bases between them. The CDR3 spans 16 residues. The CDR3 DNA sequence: TGTGCCAGCAGCTTAGCTTCCGATCCCTCTGGAAACACCATATATTTT. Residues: CASSLASDPSGNTIYF.

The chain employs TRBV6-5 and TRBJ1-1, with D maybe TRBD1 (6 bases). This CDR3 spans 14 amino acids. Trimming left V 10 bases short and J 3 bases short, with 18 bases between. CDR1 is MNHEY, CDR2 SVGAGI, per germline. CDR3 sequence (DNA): TGTGCCACCACCCTAATGGGGGCACACACTGAAGCTTTCTTT. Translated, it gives CATTLMGAHTEAFF.

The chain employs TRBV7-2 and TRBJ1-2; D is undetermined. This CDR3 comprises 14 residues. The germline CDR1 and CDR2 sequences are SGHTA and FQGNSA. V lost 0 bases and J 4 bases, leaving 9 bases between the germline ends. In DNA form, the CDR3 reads TGTGCCAGCAGCTTAGCAAGAGACTTCTATGGCTACACCTTC. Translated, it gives CASSLARDFYGYTF. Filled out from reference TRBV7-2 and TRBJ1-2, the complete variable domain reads GAGVSQSPSNKVTEKGKDVELRCDPISGHTALYWYRQSLGQGLEFLIYFQGNSAPDKSGLPSDRFSAERTGGSVSTLTIQRTQQEDSAVYLCASSLARDFYGYTFGSGTRLTVV.